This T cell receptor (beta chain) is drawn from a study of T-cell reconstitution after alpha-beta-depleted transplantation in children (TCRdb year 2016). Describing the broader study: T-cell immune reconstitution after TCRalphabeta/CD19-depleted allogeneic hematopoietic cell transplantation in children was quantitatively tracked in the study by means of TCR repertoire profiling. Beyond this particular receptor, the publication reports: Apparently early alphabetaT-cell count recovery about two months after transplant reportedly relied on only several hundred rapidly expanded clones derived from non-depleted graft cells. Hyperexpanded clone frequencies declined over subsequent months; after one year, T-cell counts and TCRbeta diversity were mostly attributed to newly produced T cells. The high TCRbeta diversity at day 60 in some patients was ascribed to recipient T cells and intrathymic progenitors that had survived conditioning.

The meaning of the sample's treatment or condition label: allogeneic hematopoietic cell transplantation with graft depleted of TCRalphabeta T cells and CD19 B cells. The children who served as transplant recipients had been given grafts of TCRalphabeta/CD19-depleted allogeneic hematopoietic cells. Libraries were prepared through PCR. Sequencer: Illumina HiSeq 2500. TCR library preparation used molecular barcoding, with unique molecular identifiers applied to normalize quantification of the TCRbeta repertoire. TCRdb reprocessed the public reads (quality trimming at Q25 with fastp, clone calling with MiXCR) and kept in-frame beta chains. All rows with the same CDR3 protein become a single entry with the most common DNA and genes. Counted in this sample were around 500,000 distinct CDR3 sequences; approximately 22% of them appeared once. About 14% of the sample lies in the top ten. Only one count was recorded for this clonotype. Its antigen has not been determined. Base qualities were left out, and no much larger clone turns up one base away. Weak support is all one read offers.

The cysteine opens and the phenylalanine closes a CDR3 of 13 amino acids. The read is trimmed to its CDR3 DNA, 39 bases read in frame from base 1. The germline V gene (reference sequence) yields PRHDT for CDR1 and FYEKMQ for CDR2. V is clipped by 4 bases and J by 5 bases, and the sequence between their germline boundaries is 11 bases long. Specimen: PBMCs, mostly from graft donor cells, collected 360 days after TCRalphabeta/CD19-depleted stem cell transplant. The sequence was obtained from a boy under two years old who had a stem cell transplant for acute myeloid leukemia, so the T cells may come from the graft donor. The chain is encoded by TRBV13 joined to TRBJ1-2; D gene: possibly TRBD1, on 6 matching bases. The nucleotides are TGTGCCAGCAGCTCGACAGGATCATATGGCTACACCTTC. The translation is CASSSTGSYGYTF. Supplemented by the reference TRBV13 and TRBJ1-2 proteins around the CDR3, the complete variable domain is AAGVIQSPRHLIKEKRETATLKCYPIPRHDTVYWYQQGPGQDPQFLISFYEKMQSDKGSIPDRFSAQQFSDYHSELNMSSLELGDSALYFCASSSTGSYGYTFGSGTRLTVV.